These 28 T cell receptor beta chains were all obtained from the same sample, sequenced in a study of blood T cell repertoires in COVID-19. Assay: immunoSEQ multiplex PCR; the TCRdb copy retains only in-frame clones and omits some. This sample has more than 200,000 clones, with more than 65% found just once. The specimen was peripheral blood. These receptors were taken from a man aged 50 to 60 with active or convalescent COVID-19.

A note on this clone: Other nucleotide sequences in the sample specify the same CDR3. This chain uses TRBV7-2 with TRBJ2-2; D is possibly TRBD1 (7 bases). V lost 4 bases and J lost 4, with 13 bases in between. The CDR3 is 15 residues long. The germline V gene encodes CDR1 SGHTA and CDR2 FQGNSA. The CDR3: CASSSGQGGTGELFF. CDR3 bases: TGTGCCAGCAGCTCAGGGCAGGGGGGCACCGGGGAGCTGTTTTTT.

The CDR3 region has the DNA TGTGCCAGCAGTCGTTGGACTAGCGGGGGGGCAGATACGCAGTATTTT. This encodes CASSRWTSGGADTQYF. The V gene is TRBV6-2 or TRBV6-3, the J gene TRBJ2-3; 15 bases fit TRBD2. In germline, CDR1 is MNHEY, CDR2 SVGEGT. This CDR3 contains 16 residues. The trim removed 5 bases at V and 4 bases at J, leaving 4 bases unmatched.

V usage is TRBV27 and J usage is TRBJ2-1; TRBD1 matches at 7 bases. Germline V gene lookup returns CDR1 MNHEY and CDR2 SMNVEV (reference sequence). Losses at the gene ends were 10 bases for V and 0 bases for J; bases not matched to a gene: 9. The CDR3 contains 15 residues. CDR3 residues: CATSKGQSSYNEQFF. The CDR3 DNA sequence: TGTGCCACCTCGAAGGGACAGAGCTCCTACAATGAGCAGTTCTTC.

This clone has a single count. The sample holds other DNA sequences that translate to the same CDR3. V usage is TRBV19 and J usage is TRBJ1-2; D may be TRBD1 (5 bases). V shed 1 base and J shed 4 bases, with 13 bases lying between them. CDR3 size: 15 residues. From germline, CDR1 is LNHDA and CDR2 SQIVND (reference sequence). As DNA, the CDR3 is TGTGCCAGTAGTATAGCGGAAAGACAGATCTATGGCTACACCTTC. It specifies CASSIAERQIYGYTF.

A single count supports this clone. The J gene is TRBJ1-1, the V gene TRBV18; a possible D gene is TRBD1 (5 bases). The CDR3 extends over 13 amino acids. Germline CDR1 is KGHSH and CDR2 is LQKENI. The ends were cut back, 2 bases at V and 4 bases at J, with 8 bases in the middle. The CDR3 here is CASSPGAGTEAFF. Written as DNA, the CDR3 is TGTGCCAGCTCACCAGGGGCAGGCACTGAAGCTTTCTTT.

The rearrangement links TRBV29-1 to TRBJ1-2; possibly TRBD1 for D (5 bases). This CDR3 region has 13 residues. CDR1 is SQVTM, CDR2 ANQGSEA, per germline. V shed 3 bases and J shed 4 bases, with 12 bases lying between them. The CDR3 reads CSVESQGLYGYTF. The DNA for the CDR3 is TGCAGCGTTGAGTCGCAGGGACTCTATGGCTACACCTTC.

The chain couples TRBV2 to TRBJ1-1; D not resolved. V was clipped by 3 bases and J by 4 bases, with 9 bases between them. Per germline, CDR1 SNHLY and CDR2 FYNNEI. The CDR3 length is 13 residues. CDR3 loop: CASSDGEGTEAFF. The CDR3 DNA follows: TGTGCCAGCAGTGACGGAGAGGGCACTGAAGCTTTCTTT.

This clone was detected once. The junction departs from the called germline gene at one end, perhaps through a read error. The genes are TRBV2 and TRBJ1-6; possible D gene TRBD1, 5 bases. The CDR3 covers 14 residues. Germline CDR1 SNHLY, CDR2 FYNNEI. The CDR3 is CASSEARGNSPLHF. In nucleotides, the CDR3 is TGTGCCAGCAGCGAAGCACGGGGGAATTCACCCCTCCACTTT.

CDR3 amino acids: CASSVVEETQYF. CDR3 sequence (DNA): TGTGCCAGCAGCGTAGTAGAAGAGACCCAGTACTTC. The rearrangement links TRBV9 to TRBJ2-5; D unclear. Trimming stripped 0 bases from V and 3 bases from J, with 3 bases between. Looked up from germline, CDR1 is SGDLS and CDR2 is YYNGEE. This CDR3 spans 12 amino acids.

This chain joins TRBV9 and TRBJ1-2; D is unresolved. Trimming took 1 base from V and 2 from J, leaving 9 bases between them. The CDR3 spans 14 residues. The V gene's germline CDR1 is SGDLS and CDR2 YYNGEE. CDR3 nucleotide sequence: TGTGCCAGCAGCGTATCTGGAGTAAACTATGGCTACACCTTC. Protein: CASSVSGVNYGYTF.

V usage is TRBV30 and J usage is TRBJ1-4; possibly TRBD1 for D (5 bases). Germline assignment: CDR1 GTSNPN and CDR2 SVGIG (reference sequence). CDR3 size: 14 residues. Between the trimmed V and J ends, which lost 2 bases and 4 bases, there was a span of 11 bases. DNA for the CDR3: TGTGCCTGGAGTCCCCTAAGGGGTAATGAAAAACTGTTTTTT. It translates to CAWSPLRGNEKLFF.

The genes are TRBV16 and TRBJ1-2; possible D gene TRBD1, 5 bases. The germline V gene has CDR1 KGHSY and CDR2 FQNENV. Trimming took off 4 bases at V and 6 bases at J, with 18 bases between the two ends. The CDR3 is 15 residues long. Here the CDR3 DNA reads TGTGCCAGCAGCCTTAAGCGAGACAGTTGGGATGGCTACACCTTC. Translating gives CASSLKRDSWDGYTF.

This chain links TRBV20-1 with TRBJ2-1, with D possibly matching TRBD1 (6 bases). The CDR3 totals 11 residues. Germline V gene sequence: CDR1 DFQATT, CDR2 SNEGSKA (reference sequence). V gave up 1 base and J gave up 13 bases, with 11 bases separating them. CDR3 in amino acids: CSARAGTSQFF. The CDR3 nucleotides read TGCAGTGCTAGAGCCGGGACATCTCAGTTCTTC.

The chain couples TRBV29-1 to TRBJ1-6; a weak D match, TRBD1 (6 bases). The V end was cut by 7 bases, the J end by 9 bases, with 16 bases between. This CDR3 has 13 amino acids. Germline-derived CDR1 and CDR2 are SQVTM and ANQGSEA. DNA of the CDR3: TGCAGCGCCAGGGAAGGGGGTGCTTCACCCCTCCACTTT. Translating gives CSAREGGASPLHF. The entire variable domain, with the rest obtained from reference TRBV29-1 and TRBJ1-6, is as follows: SAVISQKPSRDICQRGTSLTIQCQVDSQVTMMFWYRQQPGQSLTLIATANQGSEATYESGFVIDKFPISRPNLTFSTLTVSNMSPEDSSIYLCSAREGGASPLHFGNGTRLTVT.

V gene TRBV2 combines with J gene TRBJ2-4; D possibly corresponds to TRBD2 (7 bases). The CDR3 is 17 residues long. Germline V gene sequence: CDR1 SNHLY, CDR2 FYNNEI. The V and J ends lost 1 base and 5 bases respectively, with 18 bases between them. CDR3 region: CASSEVVLGGPENIQYF. CDR3 in DNA: TGTGCCAGCAGTGAAGTAGTACTCGGGGGGCCTGAAAACATTCAGTACTTC.

The chain carries TRBV6-5 and TRBJ2-7; 7 positions match TRBD1. The CDR3 totals 14 residues. Germline lookup yields CDR1 MNHEY and CDR2 SVGAGI. Trimming cost V 5 bases and J 5 bases; bases outside gene matches: 9. CDR3 sequence: CASSRPGGMDEQYF. Here the CDR3 DNA reads TGTGCCAGCAGTCGACCAGGGGGAATGGACGAGCAGTACTTC.

The rearrangement links TRBV5-5 to TRBJ2-5, with TRBD2 identical over 11 bases. From germline, CDR1 is SGHKS and CDR2 YYEKEE (reference sequence). There are 17 residues in the CDR3. V was clipped by 3 bases and J by 0 bases; unmatched bases: 7. In DNA, the CDR3 is TGTGCCAGCAGCTGGAGTCTAGCGGGGGGTAACCAAGAGACCCAGTACTTC. Encoded protein: CASSWSLAGGNQETQYF.

This chain connects TRBV29-1 to TRBJ1-2, with 9 bases aligning to TRBD1. Germline V gene lookup returns CDR1 SQVTM and CDR2 ANQGSEA. This CDR3 is built from 14 residues. After removal of 7 bases from V and 5 bases from J, the junction contained 11 bases not matched to a gene. The CDR3, as DNA: TGCAGCGCACGAAACGACAGGGGGGAGTATGGCTACACCTTC. Translated, it gives CSARNDRGEYGYTF.

CDR3 DNA: TGTGCCTGGGTCAGGGGGAGAGGGACTGAAGCTTTCTTT. As protein: CAWVRGRGTEAFF. The chain is built from TRBV30 and TRBJ1-1, with TRBD1 matching 7 bases. This CDR3 has 13 residues. The germline V gene has CDR1 GTSNPN and CDR2 SVGIG (reference sequence). With V trimmed by 5 bases and J by 5 bases, 8 bases remained unmatched.

This chain joins TRBV10-3 and TRBJ1-1; D might be TRBD1 (5 bases). With 3 bases removed from V and 4 bases from J, the gap between germline ends came to 15 bases. Germline CDR1 is ENHRY and CDR2 is SYGVKD. This CDR3 has 15 residues. CDR3 sequence reads: CAISDLGASGTEAFF. CDR3 nucleotide sequence: TGTGCCATCAGTGACCTAGGGGCCTCCGGCACTGAAGCTTTCTTT.

This sequence joins TRBV18 and TRBJ2-1; 8 bases fit TRBD2. CDR3 length equals 15 residues. Germline CDR1 is KGHSH and CDR2 is LQKENI. V shed 4 bases, J shed 6 bases, and the junction held 8 bases outside the gene matches. This CDR3 reads CASSLPSGLGNEQFF. CDR3 DNA sequence: TGTGCCAGCTCACTTCCTAGCGGGTTGGGCAATGAGCAGTTCTTC.

This clone came up many times. This rearrangement joins TRBV11-1 to TRBJ2-2, with D possibly TRBD2 on 5 matching bases. The germline V gene has CDR1 SGHAT and CDR2 FQDESV (reference sequence). CDR3 length equals 14 residues. Trimming cost V 3 bases and J 5 bases, with 10 bases left between them. CDR3 sequence reads: CASSLAGRTGELFF. The DNA for the CDR3 is TGTGCCAGCAGCTTGGCGGGTAGGACCGGGGAGCTGTTTTTT.

V usage is TRBV30 and J usage is TRBJ2-7, with a weak D call TRBD1 (6 bases). The germline V gene has CDR1 GTSNPN and CDR2 SVGIG (reference sequence). V lost 3 bases, J lost 4 bases, and 16 bases lay in between. This CDR3 has 14 amino acids. Here the CDR3 reads CAWSPGQISYEQYF. Here the CDR3 DNA reads TGTGCCTGGAGCCCCGGACAGATTTCTTACGAGCAGTACTTC.

The chain couples TRBV6-1 to TRBJ2-7, with TRBD1 identical over 9 bases. V lost 3 bases and J lost 6; bases outside the gene matches: 6. The CDR3 loop spans 14 amino acids. CDR1 is MNHNS and CDR2 is SASEGT in the germline V gene. In DNA, the CDR3 is TGTGCCAGCAGTGATGGGACAGGGCGTCTCGAGCAGTACTTC. This codes for CASSDGTGRLEQYF.

This rearrangement joins TRBV30 to TRBJ1-2, with D unclear. The CDR3 covers 16 residues. V dropped 3 bases and J dropped 3 bases, with 20 bases sitting between them. CDR1 is GTSNPN, CDR2 SVGIG, per germline (reference sequence). CDR3: CAWRPLHSGRDYGYTF. CDR3 sequence (DNA): TGTGCCTGGAGGCCGCTACACTCCGGGAGAGACTATGGCTACACCTTC.

This sequence joins TRBV4-2 and TRBJ1-1; the match to TRBD1 covers 11 bases. Germline assignment: CDR1 LGHNA and CDR2 YNFKEQ. There are 14 residues in the CDR3. Trimming took 3 bases from V and 4 from J; bases not matched to a gene: 1. CDR3 bases: TGTGCCAGCAGCCATGGACAGGGGGCCACTGAAGCTTTCTTT. This sequence encodes CASSHGQGATEAFF.

The CDR3 reads CASSVGAVLSGNTIYF. The CDR3 bases are TGTGCCAGCAGCGTAGGGGCAGTTCTCTCTGGAAACACCATATATTTT. The V and J genes are TRBV9 and TRBJ1-3; D uncertain. Per the germline V gene, CDR1 is SGDLS and CDR2 is YYNGEE. The CDR3 contains 16 residues. The V end was cut by 0 bases, the J end by 0 bases, with 10 bases between.

The rearrangement links TRBV30 to TRBJ2-1, with D possibly matching TRBD2 (5 bases). Trimming took off 0 bases at V and 7 bases at J, with 13 bases between the two ends. The CDR3 runs 14 residues. The germline V gene has CDR1 GTSNPN and CDR2 SVGIG (reference sequence). CDR3 bases: TGTGCCTGGAGTGTACGAGCACTAGGGAATGAGCAGTTCTTC. Protein sequence: CAWSVRALGNEQFF.